Given below is one T cell receptor (beta chain) in context. This sample is drawn from a study of T cells in Graves' hyperthyroidism and ophthalmopathy. Under 3 months was the duration of disease in ophthalmopathy patients, who also had a Clinical Activity Score of at least 3 and a NOSPECS grade of at least 4. In making diagnoses, clinical symptoms, serum thyroxine and TRAb, thyroid ultrasound and orbital computed tomography were all used. PBMCs were sourced from roughly 9.3 ml fresh peripheral blood. Amplification yielded TCR beta CDR3 regions, with RNA transcripts as the source. The HTBI set primed first-round TCR CDR3 RT-PCR. TCRdb fed the multiplex PCR reads into MiXCR, producing one record per CDR3 protein. The table records under 350,000 distinct CDR3 sequences, over 15% of them present only once. The trim removed 3 bases at V and 8 bases at J, leaving 9 bases unmatched. The CDR3 loop spans 14 amino acids. Looked up from germline, CDR1 is SGHNT and CDR2 is YYREEE (reference sequence).

The chain employs TRBV5-4 and TRBJ1-2; 8 nucleotides match TRBD1. Sample: blood. This clonotype was sampled from a woman between 55 and 75 years old with Graves' ophthalmopathy. The CDR3 loop is CASSSGQGAAGYTF. The CDR3 region has the DNA TGTGCCAGCAGCTCAGGACAGGGAGCAGCCGGCTACACCTTC. Together with reference TRBV5-4 and TRBJ1-2, the CDR3 gives the full variable domain: ETGVTQSPTHLIKTRGQQVTLRCSSQSGHNTVSWYQQALGQGPQFIFQYYREEENGRGNFPPRFSGLQFPNYSSELNVNALELDDSALYLCASSSGQGAAGYTFGSGTRLTVV.